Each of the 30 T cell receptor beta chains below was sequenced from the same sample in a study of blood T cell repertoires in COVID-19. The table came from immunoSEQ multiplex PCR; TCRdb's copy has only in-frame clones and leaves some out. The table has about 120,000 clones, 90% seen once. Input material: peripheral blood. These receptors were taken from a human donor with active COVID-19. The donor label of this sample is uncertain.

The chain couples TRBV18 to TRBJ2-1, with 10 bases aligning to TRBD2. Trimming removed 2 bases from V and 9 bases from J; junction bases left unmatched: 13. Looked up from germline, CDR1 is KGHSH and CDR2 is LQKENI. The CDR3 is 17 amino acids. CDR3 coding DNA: TGTGCCAGCTCACCAACTCTAAAGCGGGGGGGCTCCGTTGAGCAGTTCTTC. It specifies CASSPTLKRGGSVEQFF.

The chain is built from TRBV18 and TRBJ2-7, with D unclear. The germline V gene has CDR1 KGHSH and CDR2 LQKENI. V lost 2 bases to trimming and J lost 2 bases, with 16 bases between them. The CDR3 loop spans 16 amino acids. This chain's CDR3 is CASSPFGRSLAYEQYF. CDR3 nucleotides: TGTGCCAGCTCACCATTCGGCAGGTCCTTAGCCTACGAGCAGTACTTC. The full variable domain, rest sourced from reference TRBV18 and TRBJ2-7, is NAGVMQNPRHLVRRRGQEARLRCSPMKGHSHVYWYRQLPEEGLKFMVYLQKENIIDESGMPKERFSAEFPKEGPSILRIQQVVRGDSAAYFCASSPFGRSLAYEQYFGPGTRLTVT.

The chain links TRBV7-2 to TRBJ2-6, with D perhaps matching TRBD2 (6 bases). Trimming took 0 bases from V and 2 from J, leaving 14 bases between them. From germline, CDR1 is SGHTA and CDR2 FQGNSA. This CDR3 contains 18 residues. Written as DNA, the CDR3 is TGTGCCAGCAGCTTAGCCGGGGGTTCTTCGACTGGGGCCAACGTCCTGACTTTC. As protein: CASSLAGGSSTGANVLTF.

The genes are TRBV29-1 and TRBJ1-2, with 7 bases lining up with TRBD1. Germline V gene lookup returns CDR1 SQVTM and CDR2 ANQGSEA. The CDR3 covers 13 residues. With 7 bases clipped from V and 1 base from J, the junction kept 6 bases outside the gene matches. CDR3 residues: CSAETGINYGYTF. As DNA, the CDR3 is TGCAGCGCGGAGACAGGGATTAACTATGGCTACACCTTC.

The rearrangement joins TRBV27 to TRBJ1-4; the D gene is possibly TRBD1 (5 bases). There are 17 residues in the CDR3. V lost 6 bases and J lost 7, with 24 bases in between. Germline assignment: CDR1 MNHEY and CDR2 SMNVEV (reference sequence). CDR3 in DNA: TGTGCCAGCAGCCGTTTATGGGCGGGGCAGCTACCTGAAAAACTGTTTTTT. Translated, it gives CASSRLWAGQLPEKLFF.

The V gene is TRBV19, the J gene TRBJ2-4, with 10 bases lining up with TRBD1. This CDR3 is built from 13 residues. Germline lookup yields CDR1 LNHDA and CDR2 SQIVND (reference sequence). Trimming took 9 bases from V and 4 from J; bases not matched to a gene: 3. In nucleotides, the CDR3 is TGTGCCAGCATGGGACAGGGGAAAAACATTCAGTACTTC. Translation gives CASMGQGKNIQYF.

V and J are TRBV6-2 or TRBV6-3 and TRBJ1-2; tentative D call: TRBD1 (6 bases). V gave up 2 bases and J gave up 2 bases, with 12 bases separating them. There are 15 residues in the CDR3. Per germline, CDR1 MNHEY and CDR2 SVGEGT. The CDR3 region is CASSYPSGQNYGYTF. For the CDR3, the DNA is TGTGCCAGCAGTTACCCGTCGGGACAAAACTATGGCTACACCTTC.

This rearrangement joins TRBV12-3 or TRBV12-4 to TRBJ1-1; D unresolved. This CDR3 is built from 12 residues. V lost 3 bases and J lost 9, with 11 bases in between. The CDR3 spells CASSFPGTQAFF. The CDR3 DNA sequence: TGTGCCAGCAGTTTCCCGGGAACTCAAGCTTTCTTT.

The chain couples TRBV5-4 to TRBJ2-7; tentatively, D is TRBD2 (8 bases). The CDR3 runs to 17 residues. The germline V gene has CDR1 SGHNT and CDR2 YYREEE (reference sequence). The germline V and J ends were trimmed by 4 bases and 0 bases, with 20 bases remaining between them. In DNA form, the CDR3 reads TGTGCCAGCAGCGCGGGGGGAGGACAGGCGACCTCCTACGAGCAGTACTTC. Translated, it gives CASSAGGGQATSYEQYF.

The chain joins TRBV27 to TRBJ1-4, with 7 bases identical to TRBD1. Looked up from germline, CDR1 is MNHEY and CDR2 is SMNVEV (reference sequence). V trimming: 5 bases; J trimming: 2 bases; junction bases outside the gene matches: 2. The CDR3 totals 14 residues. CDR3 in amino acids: CASSIGGTNEKLFF. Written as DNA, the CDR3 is TGTGCCAGCAGTATAGGGGGCACTAATGAAAAACTGTTTTTT.

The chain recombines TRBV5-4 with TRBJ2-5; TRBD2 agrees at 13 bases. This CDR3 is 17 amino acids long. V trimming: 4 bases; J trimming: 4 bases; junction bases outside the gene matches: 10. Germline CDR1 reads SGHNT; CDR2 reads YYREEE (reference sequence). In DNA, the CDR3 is TGTGCCAGCAGCCATGGACTAGCGGGGGAACTGGGAGAGACCCAGTACTTC. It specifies CASSHGLAGELGETQYF.

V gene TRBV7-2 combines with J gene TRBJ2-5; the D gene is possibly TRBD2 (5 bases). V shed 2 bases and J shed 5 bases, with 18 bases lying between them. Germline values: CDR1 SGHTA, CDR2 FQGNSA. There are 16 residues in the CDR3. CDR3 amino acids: CASSLYGVGHRETQYF. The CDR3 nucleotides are TGTGCCAGCAGCTTATACGGGGTTGGGCATCGGGAGACCCAGTACTTC.

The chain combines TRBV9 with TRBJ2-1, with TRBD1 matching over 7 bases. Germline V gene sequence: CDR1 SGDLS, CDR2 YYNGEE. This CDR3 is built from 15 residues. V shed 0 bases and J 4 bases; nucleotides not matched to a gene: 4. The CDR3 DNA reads TGTGCCAGCAGCGTAGATAGGACAGGTTACAATGAGCAGTTCTTC. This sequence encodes CASSVDRTGYNEQFF.

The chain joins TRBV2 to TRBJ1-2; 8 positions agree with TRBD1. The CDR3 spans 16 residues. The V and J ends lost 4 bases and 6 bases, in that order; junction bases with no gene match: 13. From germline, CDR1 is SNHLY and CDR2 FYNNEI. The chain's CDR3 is CASSGSRTGKGNGYTF. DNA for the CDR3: TGTGCCAGCAGTGGCTCTCGGACAGGGAAGGGGAATGGCTACACCTTC.

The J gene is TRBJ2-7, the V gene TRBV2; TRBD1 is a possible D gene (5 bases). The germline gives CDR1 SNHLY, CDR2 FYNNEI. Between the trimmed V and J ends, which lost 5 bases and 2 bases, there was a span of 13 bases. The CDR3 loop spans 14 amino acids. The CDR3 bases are TGTGCCAGCAGTACCCCCCAGGGTGCCTACGAGCAGTACTTC. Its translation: CASSTPQGAYEQYF.

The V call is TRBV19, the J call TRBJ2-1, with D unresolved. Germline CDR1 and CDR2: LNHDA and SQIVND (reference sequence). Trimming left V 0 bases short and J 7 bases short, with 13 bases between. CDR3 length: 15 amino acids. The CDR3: CASSIDLGPPNEQFF. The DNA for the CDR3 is TGTGCCAGTAGTATAGATCTTGGCCCCCCAAATGAGCAGTTCTTC. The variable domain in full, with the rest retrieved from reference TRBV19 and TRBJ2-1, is DGGITQSPKYLFRKEGQNVTLSCEQNLNHDAMYWYRQDPGQGLRLIYYSQIVNDFQKGDIAEGYSVSREKKESFPLTVTSAQKNPTAFYLCASSIDLGPPNEQFFGPGTRLTVL.

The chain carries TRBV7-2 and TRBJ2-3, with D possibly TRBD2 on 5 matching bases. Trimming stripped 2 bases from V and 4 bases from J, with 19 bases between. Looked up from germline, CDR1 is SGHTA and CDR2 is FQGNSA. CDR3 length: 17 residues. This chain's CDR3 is CASSLWIPQTKSDTQYF. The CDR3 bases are TGTGCCAGCAGCTTATGGATCCCACAGACTAAATCAGATACGCAGTATTTT.

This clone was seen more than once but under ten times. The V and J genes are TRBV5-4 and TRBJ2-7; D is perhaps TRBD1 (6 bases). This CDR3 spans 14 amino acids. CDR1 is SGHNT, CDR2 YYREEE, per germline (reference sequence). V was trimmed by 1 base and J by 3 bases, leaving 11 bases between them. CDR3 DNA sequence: TGTGCCAGCAGCTTGTGGGGGCAAAGCTACGAGCAGTACTTC. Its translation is CASSLWGQSYEQYF.

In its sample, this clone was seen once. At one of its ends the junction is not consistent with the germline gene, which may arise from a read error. In nucleotides, the CDR3 is TGTGCCAGCAGGGACAAGGCTTACGGGCAGTACTTC. Translating it yields CASRDKAYGQYF. The V and J genes are TRBV6-5 and TRBJ2-7; a weak D match, TRBD1 (5 bases). CDR1 is MNHEY and CDR2 is SVGAGI in the germline V gene. There are 12 residues in the CDR3.

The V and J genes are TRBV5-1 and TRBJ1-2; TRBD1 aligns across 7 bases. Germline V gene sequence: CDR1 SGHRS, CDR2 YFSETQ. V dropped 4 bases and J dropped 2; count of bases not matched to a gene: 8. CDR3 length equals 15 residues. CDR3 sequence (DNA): TGCGCCAGCAGCGGGACGACGGGACAGAACTATGGCTACACCTTC. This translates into CASSGTTGQNYGYTF.

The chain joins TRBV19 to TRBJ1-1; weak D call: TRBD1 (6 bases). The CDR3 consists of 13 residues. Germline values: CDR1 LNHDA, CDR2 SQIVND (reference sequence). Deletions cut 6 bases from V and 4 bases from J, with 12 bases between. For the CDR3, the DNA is TGTGCCAGTAGGACAAGGGGGAGCACTGAAGCTTTCTTT. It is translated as CASRTRGSTEAFF.

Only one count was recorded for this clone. CDR3 residues: CASTGQGHEQYF. The CDR3 region has the DNA TGTGCCAGCACCGGACAGGGGCACGAGCAGTACTTC. The V call is TRBV7-9, the J call TRBJ2-7; 9 nucleotides match TRBD1. Trimming at V came to 7 bases and at J to 5 bases, leaving 3 bases not matched to a gene. The CDR3 sequence is 12 residues long. Germline CDR1 SEHNR, CDR2 FQNEAQ (reference sequence).

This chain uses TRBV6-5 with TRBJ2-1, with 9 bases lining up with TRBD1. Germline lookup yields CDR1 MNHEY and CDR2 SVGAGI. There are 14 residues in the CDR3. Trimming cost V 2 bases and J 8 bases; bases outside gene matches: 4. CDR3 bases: TGTGCCAGCAGTTACGGGGGACAGGGCTATGAGCAGTTCTTC. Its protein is CASSYGGQGYEQFF.

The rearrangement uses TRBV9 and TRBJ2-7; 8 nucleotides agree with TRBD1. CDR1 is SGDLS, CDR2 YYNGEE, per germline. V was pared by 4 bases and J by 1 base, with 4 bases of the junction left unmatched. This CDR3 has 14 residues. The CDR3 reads CASSYGQGSYEQYF. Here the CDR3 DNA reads TGTGCCAGCAGCTACGGACAGGGTTCCTACGAGCAGTACTTC. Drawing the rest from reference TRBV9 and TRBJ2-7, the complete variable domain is DSGVTQTPKHLITATGQRVTLRCSPRSGDLSVYWYQQSLDQGLQFLIQYYNGEERAKGNILERFSAQQFPDLHSELNLSSLELGDSALYFCASSYGQGSYEQYFGPGTRLTVT.

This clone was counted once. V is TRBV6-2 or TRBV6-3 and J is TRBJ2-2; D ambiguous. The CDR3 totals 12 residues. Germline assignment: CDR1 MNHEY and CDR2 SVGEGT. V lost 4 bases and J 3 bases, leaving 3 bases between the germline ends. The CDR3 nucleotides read TGTGCCAGCAGTTCTTACACCGGGGAGCTGTTTTTT. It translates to CASSSYTGELFF.

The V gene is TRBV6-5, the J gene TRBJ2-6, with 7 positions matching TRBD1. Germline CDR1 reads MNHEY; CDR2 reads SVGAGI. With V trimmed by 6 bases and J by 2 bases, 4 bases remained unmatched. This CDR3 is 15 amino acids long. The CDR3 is CASSNTGAGANVLTF. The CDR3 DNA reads TGTGCCAGCAGCAATACAGGGGCTGGGGCCAACGTCCTGACTTTC.

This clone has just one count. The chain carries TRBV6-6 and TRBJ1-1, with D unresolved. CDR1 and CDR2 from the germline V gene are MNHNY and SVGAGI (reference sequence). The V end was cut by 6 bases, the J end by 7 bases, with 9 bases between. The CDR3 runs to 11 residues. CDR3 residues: CASSAVGEAFF. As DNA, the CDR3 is TGTGCCAGCAGCGCGGTAGGTGAAGCTTTCTTT.

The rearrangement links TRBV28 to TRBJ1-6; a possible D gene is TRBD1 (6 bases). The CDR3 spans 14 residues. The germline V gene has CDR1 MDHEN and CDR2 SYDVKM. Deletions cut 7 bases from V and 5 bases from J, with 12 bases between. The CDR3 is CASNWGGHNSPLHF. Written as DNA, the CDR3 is TGTGCCAGCAACTGGGGGGGCCATAATTCACCCCTCCACTTT. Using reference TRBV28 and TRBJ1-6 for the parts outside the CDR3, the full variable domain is DVKVTQSSRYLVKRTGEKVFLECVQDMDHENMFWYRQDPGLGLRLIYFSYDVKMKEKGDIPEGYSVSREKKERFSLILESASTNQTSMYLCASNWGGHNSPLHFGNGTRLTVT.

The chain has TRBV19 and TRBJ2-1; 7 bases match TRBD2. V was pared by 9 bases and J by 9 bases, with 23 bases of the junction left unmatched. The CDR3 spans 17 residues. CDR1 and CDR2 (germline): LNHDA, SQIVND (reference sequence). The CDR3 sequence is CASRPQRPLTSSFEQFF. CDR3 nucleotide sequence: TGTGCCAGCCGCCCTCAGCGCCCCTTGACTAGCTCATTTGAGCAGTTCTTC.

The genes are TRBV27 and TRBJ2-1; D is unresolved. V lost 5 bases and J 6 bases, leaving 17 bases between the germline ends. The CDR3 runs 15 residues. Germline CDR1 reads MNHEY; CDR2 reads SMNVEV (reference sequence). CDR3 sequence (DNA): TGTGCCAGCAGTCCCATAGCCTTTCTGGGCAATGAGCAGTTCTTC. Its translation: CASSPIAFLGNEQFF.